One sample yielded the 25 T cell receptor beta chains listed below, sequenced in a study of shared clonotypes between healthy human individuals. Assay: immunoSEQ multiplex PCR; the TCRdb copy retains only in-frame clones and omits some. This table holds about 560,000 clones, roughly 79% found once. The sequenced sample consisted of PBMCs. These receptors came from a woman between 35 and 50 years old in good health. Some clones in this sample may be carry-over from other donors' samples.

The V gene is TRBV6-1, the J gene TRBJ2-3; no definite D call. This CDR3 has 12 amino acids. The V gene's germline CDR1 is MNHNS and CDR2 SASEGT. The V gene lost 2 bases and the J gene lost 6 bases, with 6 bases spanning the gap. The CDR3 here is CASSEMGDTQYF. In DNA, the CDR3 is TGTGCCAGCAGTGAAATGGGGGATACGCAGTATTTT.

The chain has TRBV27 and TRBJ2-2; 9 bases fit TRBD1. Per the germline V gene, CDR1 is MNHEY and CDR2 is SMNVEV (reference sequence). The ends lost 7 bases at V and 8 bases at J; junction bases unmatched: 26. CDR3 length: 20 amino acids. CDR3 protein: CASTHRRTGDSWVDVGELFF. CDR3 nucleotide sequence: TGTGCCAGCACTCACCGGAGGACAGGGGACTCCTGGGTCGATGTAGGGGAGCTGTTTTTT.

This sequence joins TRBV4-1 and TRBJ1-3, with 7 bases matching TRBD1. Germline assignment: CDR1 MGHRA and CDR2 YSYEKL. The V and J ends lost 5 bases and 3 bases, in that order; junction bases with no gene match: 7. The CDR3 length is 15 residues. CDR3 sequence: CASSSEGTVGNTIYF. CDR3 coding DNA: TGCGCCAGCAGCTCTGAGGGGACAGTTGGAAACACCATATATTTT.

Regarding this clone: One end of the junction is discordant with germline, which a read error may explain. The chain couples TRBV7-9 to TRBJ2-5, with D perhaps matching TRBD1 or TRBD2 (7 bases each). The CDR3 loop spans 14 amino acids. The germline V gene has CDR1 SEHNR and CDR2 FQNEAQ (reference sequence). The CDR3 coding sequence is TGTACCAGCAGCTTACTCGCAGGGGGGGTGACCCAGTACTTC. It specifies CTSSLLAGGVTQYF.

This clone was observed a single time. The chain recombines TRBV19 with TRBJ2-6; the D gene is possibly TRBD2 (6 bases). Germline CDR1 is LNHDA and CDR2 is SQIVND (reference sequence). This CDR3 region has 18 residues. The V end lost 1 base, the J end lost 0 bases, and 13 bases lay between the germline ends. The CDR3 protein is CASSIGSRGGSGANVLTF. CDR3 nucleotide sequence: TGTGCCAGTAGTATAGGATCGAGGGGAGGCTCTGGGGCCAACGTCCTGACTTTC.

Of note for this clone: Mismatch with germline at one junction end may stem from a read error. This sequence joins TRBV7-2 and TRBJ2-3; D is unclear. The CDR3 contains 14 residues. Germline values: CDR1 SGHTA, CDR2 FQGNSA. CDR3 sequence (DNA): TGTGCCAGCAGCGTAGCCCCCAGCACAGATACGCAGTATTTT. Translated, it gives CASSVAPSTDTQYF.

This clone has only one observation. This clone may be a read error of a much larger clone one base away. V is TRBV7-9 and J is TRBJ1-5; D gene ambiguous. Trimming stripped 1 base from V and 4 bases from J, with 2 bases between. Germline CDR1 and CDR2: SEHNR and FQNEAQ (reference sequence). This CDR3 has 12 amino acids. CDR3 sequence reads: CASSLENQPQHF. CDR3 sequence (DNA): TGTGCCAGCAGCTTAGAAAATCAGCCCCAGCATTTT.

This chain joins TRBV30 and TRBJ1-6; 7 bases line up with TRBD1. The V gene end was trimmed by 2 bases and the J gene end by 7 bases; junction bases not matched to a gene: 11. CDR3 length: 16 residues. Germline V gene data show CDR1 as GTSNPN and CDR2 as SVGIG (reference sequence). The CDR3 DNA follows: TGTGCCTGGAGTATAACTCAGGACAGGCGGAATTCACCCCTCCACTTT. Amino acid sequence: CAWSITQDRRNSPLHF.

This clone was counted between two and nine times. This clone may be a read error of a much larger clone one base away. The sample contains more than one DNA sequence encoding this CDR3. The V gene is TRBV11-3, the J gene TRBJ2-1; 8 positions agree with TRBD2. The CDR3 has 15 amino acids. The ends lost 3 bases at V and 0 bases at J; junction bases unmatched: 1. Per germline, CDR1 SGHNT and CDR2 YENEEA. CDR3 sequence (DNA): TGTGCCAGCAGCTTGAGCGGGAGCTCCTACAATGAGCAGTTCTTC. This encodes CASSLSGSSYNEQFF.

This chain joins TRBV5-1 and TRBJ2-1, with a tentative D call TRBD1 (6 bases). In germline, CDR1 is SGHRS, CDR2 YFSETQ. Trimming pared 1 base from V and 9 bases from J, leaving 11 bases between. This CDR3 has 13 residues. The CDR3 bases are TGCGCCAGCAGCTTGCAGGGGTTAGCTGAGCAGTTCTTC. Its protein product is CASSLQGLAEQFF.

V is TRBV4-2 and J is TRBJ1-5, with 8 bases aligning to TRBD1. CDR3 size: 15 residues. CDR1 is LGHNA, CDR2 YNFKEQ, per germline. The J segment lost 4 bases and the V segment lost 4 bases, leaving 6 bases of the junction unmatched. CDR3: CASSREQGDNQPQHF. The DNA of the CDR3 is TGTGCCAGCAGCCGCGAACAGGGGGATAATCAGCCCCAGCATTTT.

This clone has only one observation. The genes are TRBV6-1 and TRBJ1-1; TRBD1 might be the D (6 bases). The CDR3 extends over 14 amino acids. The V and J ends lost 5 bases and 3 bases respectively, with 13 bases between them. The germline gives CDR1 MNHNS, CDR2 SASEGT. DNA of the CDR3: TGTGCCAGCAGTCCGGGACATCGGGACACTGAAGCTTTCTTT. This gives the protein CASSPGHRDTEAFF.

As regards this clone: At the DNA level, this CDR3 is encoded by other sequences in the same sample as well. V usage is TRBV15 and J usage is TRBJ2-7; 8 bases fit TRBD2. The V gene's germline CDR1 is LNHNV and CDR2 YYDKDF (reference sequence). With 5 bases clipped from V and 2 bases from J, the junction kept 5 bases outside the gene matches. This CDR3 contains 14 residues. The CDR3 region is CATSREGGPYEQYF. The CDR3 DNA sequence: TGTGCCACCAGCCGGGAGGGGGGCCCCTACGAGCAGTACTTC.

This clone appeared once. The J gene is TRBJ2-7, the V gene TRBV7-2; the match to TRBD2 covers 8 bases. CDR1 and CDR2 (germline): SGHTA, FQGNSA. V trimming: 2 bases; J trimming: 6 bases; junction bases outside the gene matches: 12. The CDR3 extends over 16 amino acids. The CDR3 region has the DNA TGTGCCAGCAGCTTAAGGCGGGAGGTTCGCCGTACCGAGCAGTACTTC. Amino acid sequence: CASSLRREVRRTEQYF.

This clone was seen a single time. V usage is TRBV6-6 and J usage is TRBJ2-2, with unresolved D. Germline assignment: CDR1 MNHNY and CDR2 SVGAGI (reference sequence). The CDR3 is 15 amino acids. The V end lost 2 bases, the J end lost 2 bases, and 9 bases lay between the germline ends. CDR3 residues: CASSYHDPNTGELFF. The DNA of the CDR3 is TGTGCCAGCAGTTACCACGACCCAAACACCGGGGAGCTGTTTTTT.

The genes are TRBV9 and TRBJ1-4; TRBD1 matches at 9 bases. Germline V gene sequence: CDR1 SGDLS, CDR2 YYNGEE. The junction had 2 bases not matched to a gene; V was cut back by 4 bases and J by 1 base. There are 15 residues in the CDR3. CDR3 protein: CASSSTGGTNEKLFF. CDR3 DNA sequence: TGTGCCAGCAGCTCGACAGGGGGAACTAATGAAAAACTGTTTTTT.

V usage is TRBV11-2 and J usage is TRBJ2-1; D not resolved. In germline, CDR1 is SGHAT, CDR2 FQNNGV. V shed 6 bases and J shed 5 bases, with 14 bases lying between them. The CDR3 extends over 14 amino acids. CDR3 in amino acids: CASRRVAIHNEQFF. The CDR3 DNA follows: TGTGCCAGCAGACGTGTGGCTATTCACAATGAGCAGTTCTTC.

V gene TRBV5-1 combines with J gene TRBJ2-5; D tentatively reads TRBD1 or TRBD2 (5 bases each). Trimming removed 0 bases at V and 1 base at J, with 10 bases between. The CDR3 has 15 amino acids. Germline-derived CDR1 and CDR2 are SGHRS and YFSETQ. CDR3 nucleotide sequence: TGCGCCAGCAGCTTGGAAGGGGACCTCCAAGAGACCCAGTACTTC. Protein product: CASSLEGDLQETQYF.

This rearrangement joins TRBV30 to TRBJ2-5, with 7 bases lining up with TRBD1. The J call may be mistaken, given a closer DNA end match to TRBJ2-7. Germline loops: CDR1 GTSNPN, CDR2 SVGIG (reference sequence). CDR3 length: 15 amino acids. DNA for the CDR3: TGTGCCTGGAGTGTACCGACAGGGAGCTCCTACGAGCAGTACTTC. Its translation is CAWSVPTGSSYEQYF.

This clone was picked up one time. The CDR3 DNA follows: TGTGCCATCAGTGAGCCCCGTAGAGATACGCAGTATTTT. Residues: CAISEPRRDTQYF. The rearrangement joins TRBV10-3 to TRBJ2-3; D gene uncertain. The V end lost 2 bases, the J end lost 5 bases, and 8 bases lay between the germline ends. The germline V gene has CDR1 ENHRY and CDR2 SYGVKD. This CDR3 contains 13 residues.

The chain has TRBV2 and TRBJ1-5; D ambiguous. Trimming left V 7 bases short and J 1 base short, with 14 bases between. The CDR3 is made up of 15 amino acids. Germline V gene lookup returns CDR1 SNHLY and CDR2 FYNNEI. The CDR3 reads CASNQIQTSNQPQHF. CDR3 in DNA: TGTGCCAGCAACCAGATACAGACCAGCAATCAGCCCCAGCATTTT.

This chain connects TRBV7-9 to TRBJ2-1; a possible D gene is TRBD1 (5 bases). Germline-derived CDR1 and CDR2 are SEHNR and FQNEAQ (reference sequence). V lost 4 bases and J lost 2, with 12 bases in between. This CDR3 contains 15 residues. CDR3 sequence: CASSSGQVTYNEQFF. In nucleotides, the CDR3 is TGTGCCAGCAGCTCAGGGCAGGTCACCTACAATGAGCAGTTCTTC.

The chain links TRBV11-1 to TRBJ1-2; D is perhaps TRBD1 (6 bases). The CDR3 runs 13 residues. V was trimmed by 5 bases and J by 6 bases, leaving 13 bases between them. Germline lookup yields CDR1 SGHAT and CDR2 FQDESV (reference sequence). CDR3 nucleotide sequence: TGTGCCAGCAGCCCTGGGGGGGGCAATGGCTACACCTTC. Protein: CASSPGGGNGYTF.

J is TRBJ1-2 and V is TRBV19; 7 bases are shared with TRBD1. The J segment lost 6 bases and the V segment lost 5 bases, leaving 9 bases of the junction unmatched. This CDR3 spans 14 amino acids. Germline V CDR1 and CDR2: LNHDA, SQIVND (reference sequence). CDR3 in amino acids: CASSLKTGLDGYTF. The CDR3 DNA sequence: TGTGCCAGTAGTCTAAAGACAGGGTTGGATGGCTACACCTTC.

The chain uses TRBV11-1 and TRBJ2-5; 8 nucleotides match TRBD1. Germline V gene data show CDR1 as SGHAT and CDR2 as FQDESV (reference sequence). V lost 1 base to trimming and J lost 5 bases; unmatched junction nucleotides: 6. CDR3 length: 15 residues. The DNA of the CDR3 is TGTGCCAGCAGCTTAGGTTCCAGGGGGCTTGAGACCCAGTACTTC. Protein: CASSLGSRGLETQYF. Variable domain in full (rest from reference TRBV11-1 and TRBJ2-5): EAEVAQSPRYKITEKSQAVAFWCDPISGHATLYWYRQILGQGPELLVQFQDESVVDDSQLPKDRFSAERLKGVDSTLKIQPAELGDSAMYLCASSLGSRGLETQYFGPGTRLLVL.